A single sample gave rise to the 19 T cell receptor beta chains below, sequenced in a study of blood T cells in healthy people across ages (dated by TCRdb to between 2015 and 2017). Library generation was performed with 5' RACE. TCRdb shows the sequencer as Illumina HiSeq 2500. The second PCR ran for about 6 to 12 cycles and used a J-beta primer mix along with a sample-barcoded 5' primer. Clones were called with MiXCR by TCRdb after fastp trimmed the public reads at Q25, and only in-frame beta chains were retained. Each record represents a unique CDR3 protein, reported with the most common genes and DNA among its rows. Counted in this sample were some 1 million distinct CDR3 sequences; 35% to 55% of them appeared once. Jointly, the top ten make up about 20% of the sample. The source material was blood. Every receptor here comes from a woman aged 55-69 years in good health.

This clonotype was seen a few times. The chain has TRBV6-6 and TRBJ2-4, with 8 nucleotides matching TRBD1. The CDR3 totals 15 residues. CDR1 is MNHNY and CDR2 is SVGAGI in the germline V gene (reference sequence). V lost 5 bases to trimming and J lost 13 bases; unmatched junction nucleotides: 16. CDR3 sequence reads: CASSQQGGSAIGQYF. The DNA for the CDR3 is TGTGCCAGCAGTCAACAGGGGGGTAGCGCAATCGGGCAGTACTTC.

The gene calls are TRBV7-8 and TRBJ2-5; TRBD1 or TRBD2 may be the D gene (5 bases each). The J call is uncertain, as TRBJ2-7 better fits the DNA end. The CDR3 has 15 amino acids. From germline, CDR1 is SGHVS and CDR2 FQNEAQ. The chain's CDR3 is CASSLTSKGPHEQYF. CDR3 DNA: TGTGCCAGCAGCTTAACTAGTAAGGGGCCCCACGAGCAGTACTTC.

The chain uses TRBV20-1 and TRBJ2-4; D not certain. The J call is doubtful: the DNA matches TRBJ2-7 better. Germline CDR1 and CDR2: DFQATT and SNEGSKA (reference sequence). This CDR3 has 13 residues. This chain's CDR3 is CSAPAPGTYEQYF. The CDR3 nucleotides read TGCAGTGCACCAGCCCCCGGTACCTACGAGCAGTACTTC.

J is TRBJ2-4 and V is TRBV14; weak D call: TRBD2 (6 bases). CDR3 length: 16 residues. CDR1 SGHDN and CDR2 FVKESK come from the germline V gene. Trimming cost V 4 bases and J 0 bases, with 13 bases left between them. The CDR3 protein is CASSRGVAAAKNIQYF. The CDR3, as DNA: TGTGCCAGCAGCCGGGGGGTAGCGGCAGCCAAAAACATTCAGTACTTC.

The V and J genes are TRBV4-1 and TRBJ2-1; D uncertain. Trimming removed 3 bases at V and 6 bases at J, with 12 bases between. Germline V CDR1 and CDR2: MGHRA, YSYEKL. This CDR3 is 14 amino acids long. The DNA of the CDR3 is TGCGCCAGCAGCCACCCGCCTCCGGGCAATGAGCAGTTCTTC. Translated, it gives CASSHPPPGNEQFF.

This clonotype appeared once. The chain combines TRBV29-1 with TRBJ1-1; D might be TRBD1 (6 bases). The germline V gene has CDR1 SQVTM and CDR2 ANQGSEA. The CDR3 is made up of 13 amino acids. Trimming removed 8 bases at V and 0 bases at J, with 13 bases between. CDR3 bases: TGCAGCATACACAGGGAAGTGAACACTGAAGCTTTCTTT. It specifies CSIHREVNTEAFF.

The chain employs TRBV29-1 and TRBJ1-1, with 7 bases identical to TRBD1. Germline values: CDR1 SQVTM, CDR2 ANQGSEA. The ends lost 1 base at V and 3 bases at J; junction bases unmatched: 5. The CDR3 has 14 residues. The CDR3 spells CSVEARQGYTEAFF. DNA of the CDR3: TGCAGCGTTGAAGCTCGACAGGGATACACTGAAGCTTTCTTT.

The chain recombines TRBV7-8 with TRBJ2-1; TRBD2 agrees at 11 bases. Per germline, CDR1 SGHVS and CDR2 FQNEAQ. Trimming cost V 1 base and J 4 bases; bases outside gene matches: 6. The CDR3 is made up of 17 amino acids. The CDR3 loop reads CASSLGGLAENYNEQFF. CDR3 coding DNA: TGTGCCAGCAGCTTAGGGGGACTAGCGGAGAATTACAATGAGCAGTTCTTC.

In nucleotides, the CDR3 is TGTGCCAGCTGCCGCGCAGGGACCTGGCCCCAGCATTTT. Protein sequence: CASCRAGTWPQHF. The genes are TRBV7-2 and TRBJ1-5; a weak D match, TRBD1 (5 bases). The CDR3 contains 13 residues. V lost 8 bases, J lost 9 bases, and 17 bases lay in between. Looked up from germline, CDR1 is SGHTA and CDR2 is FQGNSA.

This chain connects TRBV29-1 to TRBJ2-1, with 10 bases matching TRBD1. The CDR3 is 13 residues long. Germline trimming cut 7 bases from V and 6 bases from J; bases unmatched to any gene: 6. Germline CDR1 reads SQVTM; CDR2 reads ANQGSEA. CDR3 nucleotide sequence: TGCAGCGCCGGGACAGGGGACTTCAATGAGCAGTTCTTC. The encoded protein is CSAGTGDFNEQFF.

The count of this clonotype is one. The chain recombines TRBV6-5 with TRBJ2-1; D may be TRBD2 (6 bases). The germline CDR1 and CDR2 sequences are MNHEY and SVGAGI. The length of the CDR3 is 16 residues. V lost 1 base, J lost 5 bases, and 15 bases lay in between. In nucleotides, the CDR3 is TGTGCCAGCAGTTACTGGGGACGGCGGGGACACAATGAGCAGTTCTTC. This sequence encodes CASSYWGRRGHNEQFF.

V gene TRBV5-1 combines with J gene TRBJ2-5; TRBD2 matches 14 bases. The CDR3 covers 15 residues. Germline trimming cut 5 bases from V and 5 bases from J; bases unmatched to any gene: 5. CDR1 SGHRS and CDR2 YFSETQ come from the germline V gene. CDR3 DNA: TGCGCCAGCAGAGGGACTAGCGGGAGCGGGGAGACCCAGTACTTC. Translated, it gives CASRGTSGSGETQYF. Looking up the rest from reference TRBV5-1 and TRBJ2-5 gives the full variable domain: KAGVTQTPRYLIKTRGQQVTLSCSPISGHRSVSWYQQTPGQGLQFLFEYFSETQRNKGNFPGRFSGRQFSNSRSEMNVSTLELGDSALYLCASRGTSGSGETQYFGPGTRLLVL.

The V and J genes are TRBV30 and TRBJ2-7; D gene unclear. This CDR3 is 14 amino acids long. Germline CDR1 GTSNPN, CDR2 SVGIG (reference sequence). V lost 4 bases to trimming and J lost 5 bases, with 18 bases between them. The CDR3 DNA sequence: TGTGCCTGGAACATTAACTCGGCCGGTGACGAGCAGTACTTC. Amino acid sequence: CAWNINSAGDEQYF.

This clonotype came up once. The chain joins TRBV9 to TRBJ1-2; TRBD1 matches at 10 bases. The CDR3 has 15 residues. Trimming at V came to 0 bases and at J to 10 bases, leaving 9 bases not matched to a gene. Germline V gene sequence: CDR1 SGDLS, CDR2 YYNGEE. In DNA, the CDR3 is TGTGCCAGCAGCGTAGGGGGGGGACAGGGGACTTCCTACACCTTC. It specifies CASSVGGGQGTSYTF.

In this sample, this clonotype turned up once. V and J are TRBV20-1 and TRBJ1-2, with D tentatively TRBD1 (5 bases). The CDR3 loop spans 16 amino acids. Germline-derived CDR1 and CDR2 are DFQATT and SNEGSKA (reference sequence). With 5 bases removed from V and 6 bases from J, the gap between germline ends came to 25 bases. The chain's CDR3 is CSARGRWAGRGDGYTF. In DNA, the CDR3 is TGCAGTGCTCGAGGGCGGTGGGCAGGTCGAGGGGATGGCTACACCTTC.

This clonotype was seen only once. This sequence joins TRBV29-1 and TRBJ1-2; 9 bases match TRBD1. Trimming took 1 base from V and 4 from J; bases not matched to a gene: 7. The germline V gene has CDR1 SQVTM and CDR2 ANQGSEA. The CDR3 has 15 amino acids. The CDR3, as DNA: TGCAGCGTTGAAGGGGACAGGGTGGGGATCTATGGCTACACCTTC. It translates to CSVEGDRVGIYGYTF.

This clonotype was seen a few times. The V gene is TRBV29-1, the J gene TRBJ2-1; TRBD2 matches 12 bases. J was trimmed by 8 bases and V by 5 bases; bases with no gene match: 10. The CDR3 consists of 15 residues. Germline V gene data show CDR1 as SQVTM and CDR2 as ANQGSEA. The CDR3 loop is CSVREGLAGRDEQFF. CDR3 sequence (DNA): TGCAGCGTTCGGGAAGGACTAGCGGGAAGGGATGAGCAGTTCTTC.

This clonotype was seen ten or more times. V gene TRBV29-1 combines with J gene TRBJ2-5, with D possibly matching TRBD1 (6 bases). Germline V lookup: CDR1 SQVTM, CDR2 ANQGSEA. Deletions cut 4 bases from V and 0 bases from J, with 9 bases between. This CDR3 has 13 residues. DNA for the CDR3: TGCAGCGTTGCCCGGACAGACCAAGAGACCCAGTACTTC. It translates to CSVARTDQETQYF.

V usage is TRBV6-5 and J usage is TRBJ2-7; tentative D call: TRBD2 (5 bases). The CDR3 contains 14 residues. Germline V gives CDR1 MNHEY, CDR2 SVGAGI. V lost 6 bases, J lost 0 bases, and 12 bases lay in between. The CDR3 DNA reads TGTGCCAGCAGCCGGACTTACAGCTCCTACGAGCAGTACTTC. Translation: CASSRTYSSYEQYF.